The 25 T cell receptor beta chains reported below all come from one sample, sequenced in a study of siplizumab effects on memory and regulatory T cells. Measured with immunoSEQ multiplex PCR; TCRdb has only the in-frame clones, and not every one. Among over 85,000 clones listed, roughly 93% were seen once. Source material: CD8+ T cells sorted from blood. Receptors originate from a human donor in good health.

V and J are TRBV5-4 and TRBJ2-2; D may match TRBD1 or TRBD2 (5 bases each). Germline V lookup: CDR1 SGHNT, CDR2 YYREEE (reference sequence). CDR3 size: 14 residues. V was clipped by 3 bases and J by 3 bases, with 9 bases between them. The CDR3 protein is CASSSEGYTGELFF. The CDR3 DNA follows: TGTGCCAGCAGCTCCGAGGGGTACACCGGGGAGCTGTTTTTT.

This chain links TRBV11-2 with TRBJ2-1; D not certain. Trimming shortened V by 7 bases and J by 9 bases, and 25 bases separated the two germline ends. CDR3 length: 16 amino acids. Germline CDR1 reads SGHAT; CDR2 reads FQNNGV. The CDR3: CASTPDEFHQTSEQFF. CDR3 coding DNA: TGTGCCAGCACCCCCGACGAGTTCCACCAGACAAGTGAGCAGTTCTTC. Full variable domain (missing parts from reference TRBV11-2 and TRBJ2-1): EAGVAQSPRYKIIEKRQSVAFWCNPISGHATLYWYQQILGQGPKLLIQFQNNGVVDDSQLPKDRFSAERLKGVDSTLKIQPAKLEDSAVYLCASTPDEFHQTSEQFFGPGTRLTVL.

As DNA, the CDR3 is TGTGCCAGCAGCGTGCAGACAGGGTCTGGAGGGGACACTGAAGCTTTCTTT. Translating it yields CASSVQTGSGGDTEAFF. This chain links TRBV9 with TRBJ1-1; 7 bases match TRBD1. The CDR3 is 17 amino acids. V was pared by 2 bases and J by 3 bases, with 13 bases of the junction left unmatched. The germline gives CDR1 SGDLS, CDR2 YYNGEE.

The rearrangement uses TRBV5-1 and TRBJ1-2; D gene unclear. The V gene lost 2 bases and the J gene lost 4 bases, with 12 bases spanning the gap. The CDR3 contains 14 residues. Germline assignment: CDR1 SGHRS and CDR2 YFSETQ. The CDR3 DNA sequence: TGCGCCAGCAGCTTCTCTGACGGGCGCTATGGCTACACCTTC. It codes for CASSFSDGRYGYTF.

This CDR3 reads CASSLGTSYYGYTF. For the CDR3, the DNA is TGTGCCAGCAGCTTAGGGACAAGTTATTATGGCTACACCTTC. This chain uses TRBV7-9 with TRBJ1-2; perhaps TRBD1 as D (5 bases). V lost 1 base to trimming and J lost 5 bases, with 11 bases between them. This CDR3 is built from 14 residues. CDR1 is SEHNR and CDR2 is FQNEAQ in the germline V gene (reference sequence).

The chain couples TRBV6-1 to TRBJ2-7; D unresolved. Germline V gene data show CDR1 as MNHNS and CDR2 as SASEGT. This CDR3 contains 11 residues. V was clipped by 3 bases and J by 9 bases, with 9 bases between them. CDR3 residues: CASSDYLGQYF. CDR3 in DNA: TGTGCCAGCAGTGATTATTTGGGGCAGTACTTC.

This clone was found once. The rearrangement uses TRBV9 and TRBJ2-7; 10 bases are shared with TRBD1. There are 15 residues in the CDR3. The ends lost 3 bases at V and 3 bases at J; junction bases unmatched: 6. Germline V gives CDR1 SGDLS, CDR2 YYNGEE. DNA for the CDR3: TGTGCCAGCAGCGCTATGACAGGGGGCATCTACGAGCAGTACTTC. Translated: CASSAMTGGIYEQYF.

V usage is TRBV27 and J usage is TRBJ1-5; D unresolved. Germline V gives CDR1 MNHEY, CDR2 SMNVEV (reference sequence). The CDR3 runs to 12 residues. V lost 5 bases and J lost 3, with 5 bases in between. The CDR3 sequence: CASSILNQPQHF. The CDR3 DNA reads TGTGCCAGCAGTATACTCAATCAGCCCCAGCATTTT.

This chain's CDR3 is CASSQGWQGPSYEQYF. DNA of the CDR3: TGCGCCAGCAGCCAAGGTTGGCAGGGACCCTCCTACGAGCAGTACTTC. This chain joins TRBV4-3 and TRBJ2-7; possibly TRBD1 or TRBD2 for D (5 bases each). Germline V gives CDR1 LGHNA, CDR2 YSLEER. V was trimmed by 1 base and J by 0 bases, leaving 13 bases between them. This CDR3 has 16 residues.

The rearrangement links TRBV27 to TRBJ2-7, with TRBD2 as a possible D gene (5 bases). The V end was cut by 6 bases, the J end by 7 bases, with 22 bases between. The length of the CDR3 is 15 residues. The V gene's germline CDR1 is MNHEY and CDR2 SMNVEV (reference sequence). CDR3 amino acids: CASRYDTSSGVEQYF. In nucleotides, the CDR3 is TGTGCCAGCAGATACGACACTAGTTCAGGTGTGGAGCAGTACTTC.

The V call is TRBV6-1, the J call TRBJ1-2; no definite D call. This CDR3 is 14 amino acids long. CDR1 MNHNS and CDR2 SASEGT come from the germline V gene. V was pared by 5 bases and J by 5 bases, with 15 bases between. CDR3 in amino acids: CASSHTGITYGYTF. Here the CDR3 DNA reads TGTGCCAGCAGTCACACCGGGATTACTTATGGCTACACCTTC.

The chain carries TRBV9 and TRBJ2-5; D possibly corresponds to TRBD2 (5 bases). Germline CDR1 reads SGDLS; CDR2 reads YYNGEE. This CDR3 is 15 amino acids long. V lost 1 base, J lost 2 bases, and 12 bases lay in between. This chain's CDR3 is CASSVWEQGQETQYF. The CDR3 DNA follows: TGTGCCAGCAGCGTATGGGAGCAAGGTCAAGAGACCCAGTACTTC.

The chain has TRBV4-1 and TRBJ2-5; the D gene could be TRBD1 or TRBD2 (5 bases each). This CDR3 region has 14 residues. Germline values: CDR1 MGHRA, CDR2 YSYEKL. Trimming took 0 bases from V and 4 from J, leaving 9 bases between them. In DNA, the CDR3 is TGCGCCAGCAGCCAAGAATCGGGGCCAGAGACCCAGTACTTC. Translated: CASSQESGPETQYF.

This chain joins TRBV27 and TRBJ1-3, with D possibly being TRBD1 (6 bases). The CDR3 runs 15 residues. V lost 10 bases and J lost 0, with 16 bases in between. Germline V CDR1 and CDR2: MNHEY, SMNVEV (reference sequence). CDR3 DNA: TGTGCCACCAGAGACGGGGGGGCCTCTGGAAACACCATATATTTT. Its translation is CATRDGGASGNTIYF.

This chain uses TRBV19 with TRBJ1-6; no firm D call. Germline CDR1 reads LNHDA; CDR2 reads SQIVND (reference sequence). Trimming took off 9 bases at V and 7 bases at J, with 13 bases between the two ends. This CDR3 has 13 amino acids. In nucleotides, the CDR3 is TGTGCCAGCCAGGTAGCTGAGAATTCACCCCTCCACTTT. It yields the protein CASQVAENSPLHF.

The V and J genes are TRBV10-2 and TRBJ2-7, with 8 bases that match TRBD1. V dropped 6 bases and J dropped 2; count of bases not matched to a gene: 9. This CDR3 has 15 amino acids. CDR1 is WSHSY and CDR2 is SAAADI in the germline V gene. Written as DNA, the CDR3 is TGCGCCAGCAGGACCCTCGGGACAGGAACCTACGAGCAGTACTTC. Its translation: CASRTLGTGTYEQYF.

A single count supports this clone. This chain uses TRBV7-9 with TRBJ2-1; TRBD2 matches 12 bases. Unmatched junction bases numbered 9, after V lost 5 bases and J lost 4 bases. The CDR3 spans 17 residues. Germline V gene data show CDR1 as SEHNR and CDR2 as FQNEAQ (reference sequence). In nucleotides, the CDR3 is TGTGCCAGCAGCACGACGACTAGCGGGAGATGGTACAATGAGCAGTTCTTC. It specifies CASSTTTSGRWYNEQFF.

The chain joins TRBV7-9 to TRBJ2-5, with D perhaps TRBD2 (5 bases). Germline values: CDR1 SEHNR, CDR2 FQNEAQ (reference sequence). The CDR3 is made up of 14 amino acids. V lost 4 bases to trimming and J lost 5 bases, with 14 bases between them. The CDR3 coding sequence is TGTGCCAGCAGCTCCCTAGCCCAGTACGAGACCCAGTACTTC. This codes for CASSSLAQYETQYF.

This chain uses TRBV9 with TRBJ1-2; 8 bases align to TRBD1. V shed 0 bases and J 8 bases; nucleotides not matched to a gene: 18. Germline V lookup: CDR1 SGDLS, CDR2 YYNGEE. The CDR3 is 18 amino acids. This CDR3 reads CASSVGGAGGISSYGYTF. DNA for the CDR3: TGTGCCAGCAGCGTAGGAGGGGCAGGGGGCATTAGTTCTTACGGCTACACCTTC.

This chain joins TRBV14 and TRBJ2-7; D is perhaps TRBD1 or TRBD2 (5 bases each). The CDR3 length is 15 residues. V was shortened by 0 bases and J by 0 bases, with 9 bases between the two germline ends. The germline gives CDR1 SGHDN, CDR2 FVKESK. In DNA, the CDR3 is TGTGCCAGCAGCCAAGAAGGGGAGCACTCCTACGAGCAGTACTTC. Its protein is CASSQEGEHSYEQYF.

This clone showed up just a few times. The rearrangement links TRBV7-3 to TRBJ2-3; no clear D. The CDR3 sequence is 12 residues long. V was clipped by 6 bases and J by 3 bases, with 7 bases between them. The germline V gene encodes CDR1 SGHTA and CDR2 FQGTGA. The CDR3 loop is CASSSGTDTQYF. The CDR3 coding sequence is TGTGCCAGCAGTTCCGGAACAGATACGCAGTATTTT.

The chain employs TRBV9 and TRBJ2-2; 8 bases fit TRBD2. This CDR3 has 16 amino acids. Germline V CDR1 and CDR2: SGDLS, YYNGEE. The J segment lost 2 bases and the V segment lost 3 bases, leaving 6 bases of the junction unmatched. The chain's CDR3 is CASSEYGGANTGELFF. CDR3 in DNA: TGTGCCAGCAGCGAGTACGGGGGGGCCAACACCGGGGAGCTGTTTTTT.

The V and J genes are TRBV19 and TRBJ2-7; D gene unclear. Trimming removed 3 bases at V and 0 bases at J, with 9 bases between. CDR1 and CDR2 from the germline V gene are LNHDA and SQIVND (reference sequence). There are 14 residues in the CDR3. The CDR3 sequence: CASSIATSSYEQYF. The DNA for the CDR3 is TGTGCCAGTAGTATCGCGACATCCTCCTACGAGCAGTACTTC.

V gene TRBV2 combines with J gene TRBJ2-5; 7 bases align to TRBD1. With 6 bases clipped from V and 1 base from J, the junction kept 17 bases outside the gene matches. This CDR3 has 18 residues. CDR1 is SNHLY, CDR2 FYNNEI, per germline. CDR3 sequence (DNA): TGTGCCAGCAGCAGTCTCCGGGACAGCCTAGCCTTCCAAGAGACCCAGTACTTC. Protein: CASSSLRDSLAFQETQYF.

V usage is TRBV19 and J usage is TRBJ1-5; D is perhaps TRBD1 (5 bases). Trimming shortened V by 3 bases and J by 6 bases, and 15 bases separated the two germline ends. This CDR3 is 15 amino acids long. Looked up from germline, CDR1 is LNHDA and CDR2 is SQIVND (reference sequence). The DNA of the CDR3 is TGTGCCAGTAGTATTTCTGGGGCCGTAGGTCAGCCCCAGCATTTT. It codes for CASSISGAVGQPQHF.